The clone carrying this TCR beta chain was counted once. Its matching antigen is unknown. This entry comes from a study of OX40 agonist ivuxolimab in advanced cancers. General study findings and limits: Low normalized T-cell clonal expansion also characterized some of the nonresponders.

CDR1 and CDR2 from the germline V gene are MNHNS and SASEGT. Trimming took off 9 bases at V and 1 base at J, with 6 bases between the two ends. The CDR3 is 11 residues long. Some clones are missing from TCRdb's copy, which holds only in-frame ones; the method was immunoSEQ multiplex PCR. The table lists roughly 62,000 clones, 80% to 95% of them singletons. This chain uses TRBV6-1 with TRBJ1-1, with no clear D. The material sequenced was CD4+ or CD8+ T cells sorted from blood, taken in a trial of the OX40 agonist ivuxolimab. This TCR came from an adult with an advanced solid tumor such as melanoma, head and neck, liver or kidney cancer. CDR3 sequence (DNA): TGTGCCAGTACAGAGAACACTGAAGCTTTCTTT. It is translated as CASTENTEAFF.